This is a list of T cell receptor beta chains from one sample in a study of PD-1 blockade in mismatch repair-deficient tumors. Sequencing used immunoSEQ multiplex PCR; TCRdb keeps in-frame clones, though not all of them. The profile covers 120,000 or so clones, with 88% appearing a single time and around 11% taken by the ten largest. The sample consisted of peripheral blood, taken just over 70 weeks after starting pembrolizumab. These receptors were taken from an adult with mismatch repair-deficient cancer. Both conserved end residues are part of each CDR3. Each record gives: V gene, clone size, J gene, D gene, CDR3 DNA, CDR3 protein. A D gene is named only where the DNA matches it firmly. Only part of the rows carry a size: once, few, many, or a class if the clone is expanded.

>TRBV4-2|-|TRBJ2-3|TRBD1
TGTGCCAGCAGCCGGGACAGGGCTGGGGCTGGGGCCACAGATACGCAGTATTTT
CASSRDRAGAGATDTQYF
>TRBV5-1|once|TRBJ2-3|-
TGCGCCAGCAGCCCCCCATCGGAGACAGATACGCAGTATTTT
CASSPPSETDTQYF
>TRBV9|-|TRBJ2-5|-
TGTGCCAGCAGCGCGGGACAAACCTCGGAGACCCAGTACTTC
CASSAGQTSETQYF
>TRBV27|-|TRBJ2-7|TRBD1
TGTGCCAGCAGGACCGGGACAGGGAAATACGAGCAGTACTTC
CASRTGTGKYEQYF
>TRBV6-6|-|TRBJ2-4|TRBD1
TGTGCCAGCAGTCCGCCGGGACAGCAAGCCAAAAACATTCAGTACTTC
CASSPPGQQAKNIQYF
>TRBV9|once|TRBJ1-4|TRBD1
TGTGCCAGCAGCAATCAGGGGGTGGGGAATGAAAAACTGTTTTTT
CASSNQGVGNEKLFF
>TRBV4-1|-|TRBJ1-1|TRBD1
TGCGCCAGCAGCCCCCAGGCAGGGGGCGCTTTCACTGAAGCTTTCTTT
CASSPQAGGAFTEAFF
>TRBV4-3|-|TRBJ2-7|-
TGCGCCAGCAGCCAAGGTCTTGGGGGAGTAGGGTACGAGCAGTACTTC
CASSQGLGGVGYEQYF
>TRBV4-2|once|TRBJ1-1|TRBD1
TGTGCCAGCAGCCCACAGGGGGGCACTGAAGCTTTCTTT
CASSPQGGTEAFF
>TRBV6-5|-|TRBJ1-1|TRBD1
TGTGCCAGCAGTTCGGGACAGGGGTTTGAAGCTTTCTTT
CASSSGQGFEAFF
>TRBV7-8|-|TRBJ2-2|-
TGTGCCAGCAGCCTGGGAGCCGAGGAGCTGTTTTTT
CASSLGAEELFF
>TRBV7-8|-|TRBJ2-2|-
TGTGCCAGCAGCTCCGACACCTGGGGCGGGGAGCTGTTTTTT
CASSSDTWGGELFF
>TRBV4-2|-|TRBJ1-3|-
TGTGCCTCTCAGGGGAGCTCTGGAAACACCATATATTTT
CASQGSSGNTIYF
>TRBV28|-|TRBJ2-7|-
TGTGCCAGCAGTTACAGGGCGGGCGAGGAGCAGTACTTC
CASSYRAGEEQYF
>TRBV28|-|TRBJ2-3|-
TGTGCCAGCAGTCCGGGGACATCTCGCACAGATACGCAGTATTTT
CASSPGTSRTDTQYF
>TRBV4-3|-|TRBJ2-7|TRBD1
TGCGCCAGCAGCCAAGGGACAGGGGTCTCAGAGCAGTACTTC
CASSQGTGVSEQYF
>TRBV28|-|TRBJ2-1|-
TGTGCCAGCAGTTTGCCAGTGAAAAATGAGCAGTTCTTC
CASSLPVKNEQFF
>TRBV7-2|-|TRBJ2-7|-
TGTGCCAGCAGCTTAGACGTCAGGGGTTACGAGCAGTACTTC
CASSLDVRGYEQYF
>TRBV7-6|-|TRBJ1-2|TRBD1
TGTGCCAGCAGCTTAGGGGATGGGACAGGGGTCTTTGGCTACACCTTC
CASSLGDGTGVFGYTF
>TRBV4-2|-|TRBJ2-3|-
TGTGCCAGCAGCCAAGATCAGGGGCTCGGAGATACGCAGTATTTT
CASSQDQGLGDTQYF
>TRBV11-2|-|TRBJ2-3|TRBD1
TGTGCCAGCAGCTTAGGGACAGGGACAGATACGCAGTATTTT
CASSLGTGTDTQYF
>TRBV25-1|-|TRBJ2-2|TRBD2
TGTGCCAGCAGTGATAGCGGGGTGAACACCGGGGAGCTGTTTTTT
CASSDSGVNTGELFF
>TRBV2|-|TRBJ2-2|-
TGTGCCAGGTCACGGGATAAGAGCACCGGGGAGCTGTTTTTT
CARSRDKSTGELFF
>TRBV7-9|-|TRBJ2-3|-
TGTGCCAGCAGCTCCCCACCTAGCAATACGCAGTATTTT
CASSSPPSNTQYF
>TRBV5-6|-|TRBJ2-7|-
TGTGCCAGCAGCTTTCTGGGCAGGGAATACGAGCAGTACTTC
CASSFLGREYEQYF
>TRBV9|-|TRBJ2-2|TRBD2
TGTGCCAGCAGCCCTCTACCACTAGCGGGAGTGCTTACCGGGGAGCTGTTTTTT
CASSPLPLAGVLTGELFF
>TRBV28|-|TRBJ2-7|TRBD2
TGTGCCAGCAGTTTCTCGGGAGGGGATGTGTCCTACGAGCAGTACTTC
CASSFSGGDVSYEQYF
>TRBV13|-|TRBJ2-7|TRBD2
TGTGCCAGCAGCCCATGGGGGGTAGCGGGAGCTTTCACCGAGCAGTACTTC
CASSPWGVAGAFTEQYF
>TRBV5-5|-|TRBJ2-7|-
TGTGCCAGCAGCTGGGGCTTCGAGCAGTACTTC
CASSWGFEQYF
>TRBV27|-|TRBJ1-4|-
TGTGCCAGCAGCCCTCTAGGGGACACCTATGAAAAACTGTTTTTT
CASSPLGDTYEKLFF
>TRBV5-1|-|TRBJ2-3|TRBD2
TGCGCCAGCAGCGAGGGACTAGTGATTACAGATACGCAGTATTTT
CASSEGLVITDTQYF
>TRBV27|-|TRBJ1-1|-
TGTGCCAGCAGTCTAAGTCCCGGAGGTAGTCACACTGAAGCTTTCTTT
CASSLSPGGSHTEAFF
>TRBV30|-|TRBJ2-7|-
TGTGCCTGGAGGGGAGGGGGGGGCTACGAGCAGTACTTC
CAWRGGGGYEQYF
>TRBV19|few|TRBJ1-1|-
TGTGCCAGTAGTAGAAGGCGGGAGGGAGGCACTGAAGCTTTCTTT
CASSRRREGGTEAFF
>TRBV29-1|-|TRBJ2-5|TRBD1
TGCAGCGTTGATGGACAGGGGGATAAGACCCAGTACTTC
CSVDGQGDKTQYF
>TRBV7-9|few|TRBJ2-7|-
TGTGCCAGCAGCTTAATGTCCTACGAGCAGTACTTC
CASSLMSYEQYF
>TRBV9|-|TRBJ2-1|-
TGTGCCAGCAGCGTGCAACCCGGGGATTCCTACAATGAGCAGTTCTTC
CASSVQPGDSYNEQFF
>TRBV6-1|-|TRBJ2-1|TRBD1
TGTGCCAGCAGTGAAAAGGACAGGTCCTCCTACAATGAGCAGTTCTTC
CASSEKDRSSYNEQFF
>TRBV10-1|-|TRBJ1-1|-
TGCGCCAGCTCGAGCGGATTGAACACTGAAGCTTTCTTT
CASSSGLNTEAFF
>TRBV7-2|-|TRBJ2-3|TRBD1
TGTGCCAGCAACCGATGGGGGACAGGGGACACAGATACGCAGTATTTT
CASNRWGTGDTDTQYF
>TRBV6-1|-|TRBJ1-1|-
TGTGCCAGCAGTACACAGGGTGCTGAAGCTTTCTTT
CASSTQGAEAFF
>TRBV28|-|TRBJ2-6|-
TGTGCCAGCAGTTTATTGATATGGGGGCCTGGGGCCAACGTCCTGACTTTC
CASSLLIWGPGANVLTF
>TRBV9|-|TRBJ2-7|TRBD2
TGTGCCAGCAGCGCCCACCGTAGCGGGCGGGCTTCCCCCTACGAGCAGTACTTC
CASSAHRSGRASPYEQYF
>TRBV6-6|-|TRBJ2-6|-
TGTGCCAGCAGTTACTTGGGGAGACGTGGGGCCAACGTCCTGACTTTC
CASSYLGRRGANVLTF
>TRBV7-9|-|TRBJ2-5|-
TGTGCCAGCAGCTTAGATTCCCAAGAGACCCAGTACTTC
CASSLDSQETQYF
>TRBV7-9|-|TRBJ2-2|TRBD1
TGTGCCAGCAGCTTAACCGTAATGATCGGGACAGGGAACACCGGGGAGCTGTTTTTT
CASSLTVMIGTGNTGELFF
>TRBV7-9|once|TRBJ2-2|TRBD2
TGTGCCAGCAGCTTAGGTTTGGGACTAGCGTCGAACACCGGGGAGCTGTTTTTT
CASSLGLGLASNTGELFF
>TRBV7-2|-|TRBJ2-7|TRBD2
TGTGCCAGCAGCTTAAAGGGGACTAGCATTTACGAGCAGTACTTC
CASSLKGTSIYEQYF
>TRBV5-4|medium-sized|TRBJ1-1|-
TGTGCCAGCAGTTTTGATGGGAACACTGAAGCTTTCTTT
CASSFDGNTEAFF
>TRBV10-3|-|TRBJ2-1|TRBD2
TGTGCCATCAGAGGACTAGCGGCGCTGGTAGGTGAGCAGTTCTTC
CAIRGLAALVGEQFF
>TRBV12-5|-|TRBJ2-1|-
TGTGCTAGTGGCCCTCTTGAGGGAATTTACAATGAGCAGTTCTTC
CASGPLEGIYNEQFF
>TRBV10-3|once|TRBJ1-1|-
TGTGCCATCAGTGAGATAGGGAACACTGAAGCTTTCTTT
CAISEIGNTEAFF
>TRBV29-1|-|TRBJ2-2|-
TGCAGCGTTGTTATGGTATCTGGGACCGGGGAGCTGTTTTTT
CSVVMVSGTGELFF
>TRBV19|-|TRBJ1-5|-
TGTGCCAGTAGTATAGGCCAGGTTAATTATCAGCCCCAGCATTTT
CASSIGQVNYQPQHF
>TRBV5-1|once|TRBJ2-3|-
TGCGCCAGCAGCTTGTATGGGTATAGCACAGATACGCAGTATTTT
CASSLYGYSTDTQYF